A selection of T cell receptor beta chains follows, all from one sample in a study of beta chain features in type 1 diabetes. Generated by immunoSEQ multiplex PCR, the TCRdb table keeps only in-frame clones and is missing some. The table has 95,000 to 150,000 clones, roughly 17% seen once. The material sequenced was central memory CD4+ T cells from blood. Receptors were obtained from a man younger than 35 with type 1 diabetes. Both conserved end residues are part of each CDR3. Fields, in order: V gene, D gene, clone size, J gene, CDR3 protein, CDR3 DNA. The D gene is left open where the match is weak. The size of a clone is reported for some rows only, either as once, few or many, or as a class for expanded clones.

TRBV7-9	-	-	TRBJ2-5	CASSPRGRGEETQYF	TGTGCCAGCAGCCCGAGGGGCAGGGGAGAAGAGACCCAGTACTTC
TRBV7-2	-	-	TRBJ1-1	CASNHEGGRMTEAFF	TGTGCCAGCAACCACGAGGGGGGGCGCATGACTGAAGCTTTCTTT
TRBV7-9	-	-	TRBJ1-3	CASSGMGGSGNTIYF	TGTGCCAGCAGCGGTATGGGGGGATCTGGAAACACCATATATTTT
TRBV30	-	-	TRBJ2-5	CAWSGWPMGETQYF	TGTGCCTGGAGTGGATGGCCAATGGGCGAGACCCAGTACTTC
TRBV7-2	-	-	TRBJ1-1	CASSLEPGANTEAFF	TGTGCCAGCAGCTTAGAGCCGGGAGCGAACACTGAAGCTTTCTTT
TRBV30	-	many	TRBJ1-5	CAWSVQGGNQPQHF	TGTGCCTGGAGTGTACAAGGGGGCAATCAGCCCCAGCATTTT
TRBV5-1	-	-	TRBJ2-5	CASSLDTASQETQYF	TGCGCCAGCAGCTTGGATACGGCTTCCCAAGAGACCCAGTACTTC
TRBV4-3	TRBD2	-	TRBJ2-4	CASSQDPGTSTAKNIQYF	TGCGCCAGCAGCCAAGATCCCGGGACTAGCACCGCCAAAAACATTCAGTACTTC
TRBV27	-	-	TRBJ2-7	CASTSQRTANYEQYF	TGTGCCAGCACCTCTCAAAGGACGGCAAACTACGAGCAGTACTTC
TRBV29-1	TRBD1	few	TRBJ2-7	CSGGTGGEDEQYF	TGCAGCGGAGGGACAGGGGGCGAAGACGAGCAGTACTTC
TRBV30	-	few	TRBJ1-2	CAWSPGAGGYTF	TGTGCCTGGAGTCCAGGGGCCGGTGGCTACACCTTC
TRBV2	-	few	TRBJ1-4	CARRTESNEKLFF	TGTGCTAGGAGAACAGAGTCCAATGAAAAACTGTTTTTT
TRBV6-5	-	few	TRBJ1-6	CASSTQANNSPLHF	TGTGCCAGCAGTACCCAGGCTAATAATTCACCCCTCCACTTT
TRBV5-1	TRBD2	-	TRBJ2-1	CASRYEPGLSFNEQFF	TGCGCCAGCAGATACGAACCGGGACTATCCTTCAATGAGCAGTTCTTC
TRBV25-1	-	-	TRBJ1-4	CASRDNLNEKLFF	TGTGCCAGCCGGGACAACTTGAATGAAAAACTGTTTTTT
TRBV19	-	few	TRBJ2-2	CASNILAGELFF	TGTGCCAGTAATATCCTGGCCGGGGAGCTGTTTTTT
TRBV5-4	-	-	TRBJ1-1	CASSFERSLTEAFF	TGTGCCAGCAGCTTCGAACGGAGTCTCACTGAAGCTTTCTTT
TRBV9	TRBD1	few	TRBJ2-7	CASSAQGAGSHEQYF	TGTGCCAGCAGCGCACAGGGGGCCGGTTCGCACGAGCAGTACTTC
TRBV11-2	TRBD1	few	TRBJ2-3	CASRQQGINTDTQYF	TGTGCCAGCAGGCAACAGGGGATCAACACAGATACGCAGTATTTT
TRBV4-3	-	-	TRBJ2-5	CASSQAAGVPEQYF	TGCGCCAGCAGCCAAGCGGCTGGAGTCCCAGAGCAGTACTTC
TRBV7-2	TRBD2	-	TRBJ2-4	CAQAPLAGGGAKNIQYF	TGTGCCCAAGCTCCACTAGCGGGGGGCGGGGCCAAAAACATTCAGTACTTC
TRBV6-5	TRBD2	few	TRBJ2-7	CASSGRTSATYEQYF	TGTGCCAGCAGTGGTCGGACTAGCGCGACCTACGAGCAGTACTTC
TRBV5-6	-	-	TRBJ1-4	CASSLEGISNEKLFF	TGTGCCAGCAGCTTGGAGGGCATTTCTAATGAAAAACTGTTTTTT
TRBV5-1	TRBD1	-	TRBJ2-7	CASSSGQGPYEQYF	TGCGCCAGCAGCTCGGGACAGGGTCCCTACGAGCAGTACTTC
TRBV7-9	-	many	TRBJ2-7	CASSFRLSYEQYF	TGTGCCAGCAGCTTCAGACTGTCCTACGAGCAGTACTTC
TRBV30	TRBD1	few	TRBJ2-5	CASQGQVQETQYF	TGTGCCTCTCAAGGACAGGTCCAAGAGACCCAGTACTTC
TRBV5-1	-	-	TRBJ2-2	CASSLAGRLPGELFF	TGCGCCAGCAGCTTGGCCGGCAGGCTACCCGGGGAGCTGTTTTTT
TRBV7-9	-	-	TRBJ2-7	CASSQGGLGEQYF	TGTGCCAGCAGCCAGGGGGGCTTGGGCGAGCAGTACTTC
TRBV6-1	-	-	TRBJ1-5	CASSEDGGRQPQHF	TGTGCCAGCAGTGAAGATGGGGGAAGGCAGCCCCAGCATTTT
TRBV7-9	-	many	TRBJ2-3	CASSLPLSTDTQYF	TGTGCCAGCAGCCTACCGTTGAGCACAGATACGCAGTATTTT
TRBV6-6	-	few	TRBJ1-4	CASSQDEKLFF	TGTGCCAGCAGTCAAGATGAAAAACTGTTTTTT
TRBV29-1	-	-	TRBJ2-3	CSVDRGTDTQYF	TGCAGCGTTGATCGGGGCACAGATACGCAGTATTTT
TRBV5-1	-	-	TRBJ2-1	CASSPDGTQSYNEQFF	TGCGCCAGCAGCCCTGACGGGACGCAATCCTACAATGAGCAGTTCTTC
TRBV2	-	few	TRBJ2-7	CASSEALRGDFRF	TGTGCCAGCAGTGAAGCGCTTCGAGGAGACTTTCGCTTC
TRBV28	TRBD1	few	TRBJ1-2	CASTRQGDGYTF	TGTGCCAGCACCCGACAGGGCGACGGCTACACCTTC
TRBV4-1	-	-	TRBJ2-1	CASSQPTGGNEQFF	TGCGCCAGCAGCCAACCGACCGGGGGCAATGAGCAGTTCTTC
TRBV7-2	-	many	TRBJ2-3	CASSFSPDTRTDTQYF	TGTGCCAGCAGCTTCTCACCGGACACTCGCACAGATACGCAGTATTTT
TRBV7-6	-	-	TRBJ2-3	CASSSGSTDTQYF	TGTGCCAGCAGCTCAGGTAGCACAGATACGCAGTATTTT
TRBV5-4	TRBD1	many	TRBJ1-2	CASSRPGTGNYGYTF	TGTGCCAGCAGCCGTCCCGGGACAGGAAACTATGGCTACACCTTC
TRBV9	-	-	TRBJ2-7	CASSRQVGSYEQYF	TGTGCCAGCAGCCGACAGGTCGGCTCCTACGAGCAGTACTTC
TRBV30	-	many	TRBJ2-5	CASALGETQYF	TGTGCCTCAGCTCTGGGGGAGACCCAGTACTTC
TRBV11-2	-	few	TRBJ2-6	CASSSLRSAGANVLTF	TGTGCCAGCAGCTCCCTCCGGTCGGCGGGGGCCAACGTCCTGACTTTC
TRBV28	-	-	TRBJ1-5	CASSADIFNQPQHF	TGTGCCAGCAGTGCTGACATTTTCAATCAGCCCCAGCATTTT